This T cell receptor (beta chain) was obtained from a study of radiotherapy plus CTLA-4 blockade in lung cancer. Study information: Objective responses were recorded in around 18% of patients, with disease control recorded in less than 40%. Study observations and caveats: Expansion in blood of tumor-derived TCR clones was seen after radiotherapy plus ipilimumab.

Chemo-refractory metastatic non-small-cell lung cancer patients received focal radiation with ipilimumab CTLA-4 blockade. Of note for this clone: Its antigen is not known.

Repertoires were generated with immunoSEQ multiplex PCR, while TCRdb's copy carries only in-frame clones and drops some. The sample lists about 86,000 clones, around 83% occurring once. The origin of this receptor is a human donor with non-small cell lung cancer who had stable disease on radiotherapy plus ipilimumab. Specimen: peripheral blood, collected from a patient treated with radiotherapy plus ipilimumab.

CDR3 protein: CASSLMGEGKPQHF. Here the CDR3 DNA reads TGTGCCAGTTCCCTTATGGGGGAGGGTAAGCCCCAGCATTTT. J is TRBJ1-5 and V is TRBV5-8, with D possibly being TRBD1 (5 bases). Trimming stripped 8 bases from V and 8 bases from J, with 20 bases between. This CDR3 is built from 14 residues. In germline, CDR1 is SGHTS, CDR2 YDEGEE.